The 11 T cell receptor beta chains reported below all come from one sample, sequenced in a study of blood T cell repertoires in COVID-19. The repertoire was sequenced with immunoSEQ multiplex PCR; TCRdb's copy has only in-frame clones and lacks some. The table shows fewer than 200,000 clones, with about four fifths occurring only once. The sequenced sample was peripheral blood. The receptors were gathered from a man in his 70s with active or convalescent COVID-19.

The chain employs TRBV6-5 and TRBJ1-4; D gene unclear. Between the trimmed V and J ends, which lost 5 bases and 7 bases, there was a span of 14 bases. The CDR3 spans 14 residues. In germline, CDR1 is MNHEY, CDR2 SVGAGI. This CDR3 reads CASSPAPSGEKLFF. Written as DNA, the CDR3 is TGTGCCAGCAGTCCCGCCCCTTCCGGTGAAAAACTGTTTTTT.

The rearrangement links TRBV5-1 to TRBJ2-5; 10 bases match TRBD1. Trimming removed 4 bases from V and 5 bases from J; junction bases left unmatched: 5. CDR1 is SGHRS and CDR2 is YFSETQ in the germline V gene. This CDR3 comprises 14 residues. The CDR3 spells CASSPTGGRETQYF. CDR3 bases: TGCGCCAGCAGCCCGACAGGGGGCCGGGAGACCCAGTACTTC.

The CDR3 protein is CASSSGTSGSRKTQYF. The CDR3 nucleotides are TGTGCCAGCAGCTCCGGGACTAGCGGGAGTAGAAAGACCCAGTACTTC. The chain employs TRBV7-3 and TRBJ2-5, with 14 bases matching TRBD2. CDR3 length: 16 residues. Germline CDR1 reads SGHTA; CDR2 reads FQGTGA. Trimming cost V 4 bases and J 6 bases; bases outside gene matches: 7.

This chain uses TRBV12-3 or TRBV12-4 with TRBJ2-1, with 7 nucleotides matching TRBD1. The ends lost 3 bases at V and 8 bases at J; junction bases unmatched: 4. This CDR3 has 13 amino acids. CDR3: CASSLQQGDEQFF. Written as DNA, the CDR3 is TGTGCCAGCAGTTTGCAGCAGGGGGATGAGCAGTTCTTC.

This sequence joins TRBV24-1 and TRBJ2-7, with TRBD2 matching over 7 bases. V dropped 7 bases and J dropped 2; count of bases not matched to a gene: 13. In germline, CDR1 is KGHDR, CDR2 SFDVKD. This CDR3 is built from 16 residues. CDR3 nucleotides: TGTGCCACCAGCCCCGGCGGGAGTCTTCCTACCTACGAGCAGTACTTC. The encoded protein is CATSPGGSLPTYEQYF.

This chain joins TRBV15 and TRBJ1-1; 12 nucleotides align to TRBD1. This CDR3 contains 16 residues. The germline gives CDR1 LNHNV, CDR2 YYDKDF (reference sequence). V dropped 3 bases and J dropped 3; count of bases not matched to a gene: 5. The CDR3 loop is CATSRGQGATYTEAFF. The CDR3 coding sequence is TGTGCCACCAGCAGGGGACAGGGGGCTACTTACACTGAAGCTTTCTTT.

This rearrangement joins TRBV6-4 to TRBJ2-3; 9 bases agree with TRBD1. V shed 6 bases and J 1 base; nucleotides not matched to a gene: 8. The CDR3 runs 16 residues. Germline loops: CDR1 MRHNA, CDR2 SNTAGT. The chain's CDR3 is CASSLGTGLGTDTQYF. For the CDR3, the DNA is TGTGCCAGCAGCCTTGGGACAGGGTTGGGCACAGATACGCAGTATTTT.

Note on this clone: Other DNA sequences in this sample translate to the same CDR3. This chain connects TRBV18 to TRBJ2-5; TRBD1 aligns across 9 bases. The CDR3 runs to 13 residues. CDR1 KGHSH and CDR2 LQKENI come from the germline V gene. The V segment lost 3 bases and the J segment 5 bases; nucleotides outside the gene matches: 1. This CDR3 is CASSPGQGETQYF. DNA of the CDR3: TGTGCCAGCTCACCGGGACAGGGTGAGACCCAGTACTTC.

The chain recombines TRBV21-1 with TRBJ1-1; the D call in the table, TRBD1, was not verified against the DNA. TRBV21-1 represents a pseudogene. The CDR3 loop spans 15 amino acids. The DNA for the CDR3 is TGTGCCAGCAGCAAAGATGGGCAGCAGAACACTGAAGCTTTCTTT. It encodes CASSKDGQQNTEAFF.

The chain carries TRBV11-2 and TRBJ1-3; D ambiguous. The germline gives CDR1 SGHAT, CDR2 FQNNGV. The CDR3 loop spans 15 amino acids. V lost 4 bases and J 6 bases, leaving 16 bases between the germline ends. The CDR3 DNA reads TGTGCCAGCAGCTGGTCGTCGGACTCGGTAAACACCATATATTTT. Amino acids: CASSWSSDSVNTIYF.

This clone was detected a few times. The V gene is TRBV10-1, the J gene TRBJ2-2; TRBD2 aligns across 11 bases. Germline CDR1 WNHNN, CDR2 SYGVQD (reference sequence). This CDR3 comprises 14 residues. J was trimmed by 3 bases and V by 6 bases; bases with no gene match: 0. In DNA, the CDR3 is TGCGCCAGCAGACTAGCGGGAGACACCGGGGAGCTGTTTTTT. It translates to CASRLAGDTGELFF.